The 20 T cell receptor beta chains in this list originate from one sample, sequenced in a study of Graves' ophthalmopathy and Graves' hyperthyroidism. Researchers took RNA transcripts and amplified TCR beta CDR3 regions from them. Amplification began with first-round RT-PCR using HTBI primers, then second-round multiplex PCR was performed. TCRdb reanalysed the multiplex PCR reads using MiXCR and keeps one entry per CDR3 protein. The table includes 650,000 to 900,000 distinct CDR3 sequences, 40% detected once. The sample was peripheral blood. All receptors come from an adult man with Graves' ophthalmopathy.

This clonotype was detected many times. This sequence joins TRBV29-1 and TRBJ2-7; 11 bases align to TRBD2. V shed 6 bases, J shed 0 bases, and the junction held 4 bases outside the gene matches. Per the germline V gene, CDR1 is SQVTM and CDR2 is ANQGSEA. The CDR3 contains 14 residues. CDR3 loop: CSVVGLAGSYEQYF. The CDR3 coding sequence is TGCAGCGTGGTTGGACTAGCGGGCTCCTACGAGCAGTACTTC.

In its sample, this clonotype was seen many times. The CDR3 loop reads CASSLRGPGNTIYF. The CDR3 DNA reads TGTGCCAGCAGCCTTCGCGGGCCTGGAAACACCATATATTTT. The V and J genes are TRBV7-9 and TRBJ1-3; the D is unclear. V was trimmed by 5 bases and J by 2 bases, leaving 10 bases between them. This CDR3 is 14 amino acids long. Germline V gene sequence: CDR1 SEHNR, CDR2 FQNEAQ (reference sequence). Based on the CDR3 plus reference TRBV7-9 and TRBJ1-3, the full variable domain is DTGVSQNPRHKITKRGQNVTFRCDPISEHNRLYWYRQTLGQGPEFLTYFQNEAQLEKSRLLSDRFSAERPKGSFSTLEIQRTEQGDSAMYLCASSLRGPGNTIYFGEGSWLTVV.

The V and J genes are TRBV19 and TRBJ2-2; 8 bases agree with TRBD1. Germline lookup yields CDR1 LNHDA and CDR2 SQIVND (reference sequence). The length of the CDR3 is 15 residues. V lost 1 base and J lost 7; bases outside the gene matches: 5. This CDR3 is CASSIAQGAIGELFF. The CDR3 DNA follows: TGTGCCAGTAGTATAGCGCAGGGGGCGATCGGGGAGCTGTTTTTT.

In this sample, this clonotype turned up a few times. The CDR3 reads CSARDRRDYNSPLHF. DNA for the CDR3: TGCAGTGCTAGAGATCGACGGGACTATAATTCACCCCTCCACTTT. The genes are TRBV20-1 and TRBJ1-6; the D is unclear. CDR1 DFQATT and CDR2 SNEGSKA come from the germline V gene (reference sequence). The length of the CDR3 is 15 residues. The V gene lost 0 bases and the J gene lost 3 bases, with 9 bases spanning the gap.

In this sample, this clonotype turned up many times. The CDR3 protein is CASSEWDRGSETQYF. The CDR3 nucleotides are TGTGCCAGCAGTGAATGGGACAGGGGGTCGGAGACCCAGTACTTC. The genes are TRBV2 and TRBJ2-5; 11 positions match TRBD1. The germline CDR1 and CDR2 sequences are SNHLY and FYNNEI. Unmatched junction bases numbered 4, after V lost 2 bases and J lost 5 bases. CDR3 length: 15 amino acids.

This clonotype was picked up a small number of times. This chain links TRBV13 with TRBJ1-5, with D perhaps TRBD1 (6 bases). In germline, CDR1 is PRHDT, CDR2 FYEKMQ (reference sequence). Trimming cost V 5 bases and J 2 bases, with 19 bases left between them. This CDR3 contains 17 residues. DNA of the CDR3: TGTGCCAGCAGCAGCCGGGATGGGGGCGCCGGCAATCAGCCCCAGCATTTT. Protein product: CASSSRDGGAGNQPQHF.

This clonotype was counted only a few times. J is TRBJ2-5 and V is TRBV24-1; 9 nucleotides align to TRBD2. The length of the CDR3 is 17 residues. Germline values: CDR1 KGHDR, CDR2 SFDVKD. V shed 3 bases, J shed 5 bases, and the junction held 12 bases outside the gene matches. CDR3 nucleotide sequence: TGTGCCACCAGTGATGCCCGAAGTAGCGGGAGTGGCGAGACCCAGTACTTC. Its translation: CATSDARSSGSGETQYF.

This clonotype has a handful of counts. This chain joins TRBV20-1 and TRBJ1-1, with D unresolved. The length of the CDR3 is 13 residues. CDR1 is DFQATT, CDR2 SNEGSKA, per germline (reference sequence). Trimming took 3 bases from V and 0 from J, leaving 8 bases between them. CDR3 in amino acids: CSASASMNTEAFF. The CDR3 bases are TGCAGTGCTAGTGCCAGCATGAACACTGAAGCTTTCTTT.

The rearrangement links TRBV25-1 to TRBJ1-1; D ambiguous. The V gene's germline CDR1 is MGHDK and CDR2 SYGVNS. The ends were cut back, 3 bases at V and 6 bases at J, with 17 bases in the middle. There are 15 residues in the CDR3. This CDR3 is CASSDLGSGRAEAFF. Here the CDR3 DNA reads TGTGCCAGCAGTGATCTAGGGTCGGGTAGGGCTGAAGCTTTCTTT.

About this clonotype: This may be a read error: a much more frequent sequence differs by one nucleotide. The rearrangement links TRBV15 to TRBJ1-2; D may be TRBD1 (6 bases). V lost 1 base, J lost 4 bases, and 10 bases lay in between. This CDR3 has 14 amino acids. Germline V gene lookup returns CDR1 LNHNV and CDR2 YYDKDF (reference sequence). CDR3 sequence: CATSRGTAFYGYTF. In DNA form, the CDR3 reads TGTGCCACCAGCAGAGGGACAGCCTTCTATGGCTACACCTTC.

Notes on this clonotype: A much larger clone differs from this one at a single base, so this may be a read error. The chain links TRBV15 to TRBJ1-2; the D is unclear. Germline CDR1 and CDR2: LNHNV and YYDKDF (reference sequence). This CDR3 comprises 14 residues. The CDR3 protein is CVTSRDKGSSGYTF. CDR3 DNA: TGTGTCACCAGCAGAGATAAGGGCTCGTCGGGCTACACCTTC.

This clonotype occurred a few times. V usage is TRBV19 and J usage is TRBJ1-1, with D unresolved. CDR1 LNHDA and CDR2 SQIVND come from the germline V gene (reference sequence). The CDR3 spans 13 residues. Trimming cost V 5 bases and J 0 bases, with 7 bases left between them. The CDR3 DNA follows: TGTGCCAGTAGTCGCTCGGTGAACACTGAAGCTTTCTTT. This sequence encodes CASSRSVNTEAFF.

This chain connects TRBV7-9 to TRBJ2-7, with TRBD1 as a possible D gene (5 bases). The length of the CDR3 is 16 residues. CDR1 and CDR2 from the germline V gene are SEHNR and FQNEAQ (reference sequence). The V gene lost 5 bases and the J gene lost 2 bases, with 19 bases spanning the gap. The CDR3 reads CASSRGGPGTAYEQYF. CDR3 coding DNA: TGTGCCAGCAGCAGGGGTGGTCCCGGAACGGCCTACGAGCAGTACTTC.

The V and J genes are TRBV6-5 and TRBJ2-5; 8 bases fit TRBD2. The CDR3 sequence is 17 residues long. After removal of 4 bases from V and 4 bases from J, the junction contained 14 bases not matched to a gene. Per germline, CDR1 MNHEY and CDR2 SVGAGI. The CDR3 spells CASSFTSGGQGGETQYF. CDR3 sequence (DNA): TGTGCCAGCAGTTTCACTAGCGGAGGGCAGGGTGGAGAGACCCAGTACTTC.

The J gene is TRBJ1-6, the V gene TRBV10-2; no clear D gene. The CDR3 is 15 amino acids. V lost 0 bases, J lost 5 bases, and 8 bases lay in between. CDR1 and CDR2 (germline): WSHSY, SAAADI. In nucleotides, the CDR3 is TGCGCCAGCAGTGAGTCAGGGCCCAATAATTCACCCCTCCACTTT. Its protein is CASSESGPNNSPLHF.

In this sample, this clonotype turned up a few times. DNA for the CDR3: TGTGCCAGCAGTTACTCCCGCGGGAGGGCCTACGAGCAGTACTTC. Translating gives CASSYSRGRAYEQYF. The V call is TRBV12-3 or TRBV12-4, the J call TRBJ2-7; 9 positions agree with TRBD2. The trim removed 4 bases at V and 2 bases at J, leaving 6 bases unmatched. The CDR3 has 15 amino acids.

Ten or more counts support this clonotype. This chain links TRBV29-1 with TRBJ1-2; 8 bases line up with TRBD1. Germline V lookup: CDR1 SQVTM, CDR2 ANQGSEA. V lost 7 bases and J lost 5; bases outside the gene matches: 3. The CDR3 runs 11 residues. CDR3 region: CSGTGRYGYTF. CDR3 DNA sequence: TGCAGCGGGACAGGGCGGTATGGCTACACCTTC.

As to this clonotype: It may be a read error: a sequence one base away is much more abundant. CDR3 in amino acids: CASSDRTPNTEALF. Written as DNA, the CDR3 is TGTGCCAGCAGTGACCGAACACCGAACACTGAAGCTCTCTTT. The rearrangement joins TRBV2 to TRBJ1-1, with D unclear. Germline V gene data show CDR1 as SNHLY and CDR2 as FYNNEI. The CDR3 totals 14 residues. The variable domain in full, with the rest retrieved from reference TRBV2 and TRBJ1-1, is EPEVTQTPSHQVTQMGQEVILRCVPISNHLYFYWYRQILGQKVEFLVSFYNNEISEKSEIFDDQFSVERPDGSNFTLKIRSTKLEDSAMYFCASSDRTPNTEALFGQGTRLTVV.

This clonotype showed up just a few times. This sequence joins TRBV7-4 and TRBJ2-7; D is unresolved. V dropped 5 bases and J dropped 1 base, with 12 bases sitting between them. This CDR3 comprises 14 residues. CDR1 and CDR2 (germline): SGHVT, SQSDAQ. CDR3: CASSPEIGSYEQYF. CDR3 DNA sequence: TGTGCCAGCAGCCCCGAGATAGGATCCTACGAGCAGTACTTC. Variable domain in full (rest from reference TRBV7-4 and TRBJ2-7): GAGVSQSPRYKVAKRGRDVALRCDSISGHVTLYWYRQTLGQGSEVLTYSQSDAQRDKSGRPSGRFSAERPERSVSTLKIQRTEQGDSAVYLCASSPEIGSYEQYFGPGTRLTVT.

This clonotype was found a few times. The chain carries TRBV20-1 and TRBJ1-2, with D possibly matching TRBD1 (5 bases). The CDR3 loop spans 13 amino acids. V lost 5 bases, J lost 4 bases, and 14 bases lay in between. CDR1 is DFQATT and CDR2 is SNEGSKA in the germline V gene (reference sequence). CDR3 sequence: CSAPPGGFYGYTF. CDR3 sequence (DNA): TGCAGTGCTCCCCCCGGGGGGTTCTATGGCTACACCTTC.